What follows are 32 T cell receptor beta chains derived from one specimen sequenced in a study of cytomegalovirus exposure and HLA in healthy donors. The assay was immunoSEQ multiplex PCR, and TCRdb's table has in-frame clones only and misses some. This sample yields over 150,000 clones, of which approximately 86% are seen a single time; 2% to 2.5% belongs to the top ten. The sequenced sample consisted of PBMCs. The source of these receptors is a young woman in good health and CMV-seronegative.

The chain combines TRBV2 with TRBJ2-5; D not certain. The CDR3 is 13 amino acids. The germline V gene has CDR1 SNHLY and CDR2 FYNNEI. V was pared by 6 bases and J by 5 bases, with 13 bases between. CDR3 sequence: CASRRPVGETQYF. DNA of the CDR3: TGTGCCAGCAGGCGGCCTGTCGGGGAGACCCAGTACTTC.

V is TRBV27 and J is TRBJ2-2; TRBD2 agrees at 10 bases. CDR1 and CDR2 (germline): MNHEY, SMNVEV (reference sequence). V lost 5 bases to trimming and J lost 7 bases; unmatched junction nucleotides: 13. The CDR3 has 17 amino acids. In nucleotides, the CDR3 is TGTGCCAGCAGTCTAGCCTCTAGCGGGAGTTCAGGCGGGGAGCTGTTTTTT. The encoded protein is CASSLASSGSSGGELFF.

This rearrangement joins TRBV5-1 to TRBJ2-7, with TRBD1 identical over 7 bases. CDR1 SGHRS and CDR2 YFSETQ come from the germline V gene. V was clipped by 1 base and J by 6 bases; unmatched bases: 1. This CDR3 has 12 residues. Here the CDR3 DNA reads TGCGCCAGCAGCTTGTCAGGGGGCGAGCAGTACTTC. This encodes CASSLSGGEQYF. Full variable domain (missing parts from reference TRBV5-1 and TRBJ2-7): KAGVTQTPRYLIKTRGQQVTLSCSPISGHRSVSWYQQTPGQGLQFLFEYFSETQRNKGNFPGRFSGRQFSNSRSEMNVSTLELGDSALYLCASSLSGGEQYFGPGTRLTVT.

This rearrangement joins TRBV9 to TRBJ1-1, with a weak D call TRBD1 (5 bases). Per germline, CDR1 SGDLS and CDR2 YYNGEE. V was pared by 3 bases and J by 6 bases, with 15 bases between. There are 14 residues in the CDR3. CDR3 protein: CASSEDLREPEAFF. As DNA, the CDR3 is TGTGCCAGCAGCGAAGACCTCAGGGAACCTGAAGCTTTCTTT.

The CDR3 is CASSLRQGAPGGYTF. The CDR3, as DNA: TGTGCCAGCAGCTTAAGACAGGGGGCTCCGGGAGGCTACACCTTC. The chain combines TRBV5-6 with TRBJ1-2; 10 bases match TRBD1. Germline V CDR1 and CDR2: SGHDT, YYEEEE. This CDR3 region has 15 residues. V lost 2 bases to trimming and J lost 8 bases; unmatched junction nucleotides: 9.

The V and J genes are TRBV5-1 and TRBJ2-1; TRBD2 matches 9 bases. V was clipped by 2 bases and J by 2 bases; unmatched bases: 2. The germline V gene encodes CDR1 SGHRS and CDR2 YFSETQ. The CDR3 totals 15 residues. CDR3 in DNA: TGCGCCAGCAGCTTTATAGCGGGGGCCTACAATGAGCAGTTCTTC. It is translated as CASSFIAGAYNEQFF.

V is TRBV7-2 and J is TRBJ2-3; D is ambiguous. The CDR3 runs to 15 residues. V was pared by 3 bases and J by 3 bases, with 13 bases between. Germline V gene data show CDR1 as SGHTA and CDR2 as FQGNSA. CDR3 sequence reads: CASSFAKLLTDTQYF. The CDR3, as DNA: TGTGCCAGCAGCTTTGCGAAGCTGCTAACAGATACGCAGTATTTT.

The rearrangement joins TRBV2 to TRBJ1-2; D gene uncertain. Between the trimmed V and J ends, which lost 2 bases and 7 bases, there was a span of 11 bases. CDR1 and CDR2 (germline): SNHLY, FYNNEI. The CDR3 totals 13 residues. CDR3 sequence (DNA): TGTGCCAGCAGTGAAAGCAGAGGGTTTGGCTACACCTTC. Residues: CASSESRGFGYTF. Full variable domain (remainder filled in from reference TRBV2 and TRBJ1-2): EPEVTQTPSHQVTQMGQEVILRCVPISNHLYFYWYRQILGQKVEFLVSFYNNEISEKSEIFDDQFSVERPDGSNFTLKIRSTKLEDSAMYFCASSESRGFGYTFGSGTRLTVV.

This clone appeared once. The gene calls are TRBV11-1 and TRBJ2-7, with TRBD2 matching 8 bases. After removal of 5 bases from V and 6 bases from J, the junction contained 15 bases not matched to a gene. The CDR3 runs to 16 residues. Germline-derived CDR1 and CDR2 are SGHAT and FQDESV (reference sequence). CDR3 nucleotide sequence: TGTGCCAGCAGCCCCCCGCCCGGGCGGGGGGCGGTCGAGCAGTACTTC. As protein: CASSPPPGRGAVEQYF.

This clone was detected only once. Other DNA sequences in this sample translate to the same CDR3. V is TRBV27 and J is TRBJ2-7; perhaps TRBD2 as D (5 bases). V shed 2 bases and J shed 3 bases, with 8 bases lying between them. The CDR3 extends over 13 amino acids. Germline V gives CDR1 MNHEY, CDR2 SMNVEV (reference sequence). CDR3 in DNA: TGTGCCAGCAGTTTAAGCGGTGTCTACGAGCAGTACTTC. Its translation: CASSLSGVYEQYF.

The J gene is TRBJ2-7, the V gene TRBV7-9, with D possibly being TRBD1 (5 bases). The CDR3 has 14 amino acids. Germline-derived CDR1 and CDR2 are SEHNR and FQNEAQ (reference sequence). Trimming stripped 11 bases from V and 2 bases from J, with 19 bases between. CDR3 DNA sequence: TGTGCCGTGGAACATTCAGGGCTTCCCTACGAGCAGTACTTC. Residues: CAVEHSGLPYEQYF.

The chain is built from TRBV5-1 and TRBJ2-7, with 8 bases that match TRBD2. Trimming took 4 bases from V and 3 from J; bases not matched to a gene: 6. The CDR3 length is 14 residues. CDR1 is SGHRS, CDR2 YFSETQ, per germline. CDR3 loop: CASSPGLEGYEQYF. CDR3 coding DNA: TGCGCCAGCAGCCCGGGACTAGAGGGCTACGAGCAGTACTTC.

This clone was detected only once. J is TRBJ1-4 and V is TRBV7-9; 10 bases agree with TRBD1. V lost 1 base to trimming and J lost 0 bases; unmatched junction nucleotides: 5. This CDR3 comprises 18 residues. The germline CDR1 and CDR2 sequences are SEHNR and FQNEAQ (reference sequence). The CDR3 loop is CASSLGGQGTSTNEKLFF. CDR3 in DNA: TGTGCCAGCAGCTTAGGGGGACAGGGGACTTCAACTAATGAAAAACTGTTTTTT.

The chain employs TRBV9 and TRBJ2-7, with D tentatively TRBD2 (6 bases). Germline CDR1 and CDR2: SGDLS and YYNGEE. V lost 4 bases and J lost 6, with 20 bases in between. CDR3 length equals 15 residues. The CDR3 sequence is CASSPGWGDPLEQYF. CDR3 bases: TGTGCCAGCAGCCCGGGGTGGGGGGACCCCCTCGAGCAGTACTTC.

The V call is TRBV7-2, the J call TRBJ2-7, with 8 bases fitting TRBD1. V was clipped by 4 bases and J by 4 bases; unmatched bases: 9. This CDR3 contains 15 residues. The germline V gene has CDR1 SGHTA and CDR2 FQGNSA. CDR3 DNA sequence: TGTGCCAGCAGCTGGAGCACAGGGGGGTCTTACGAGCAGTACTTC. Its translation: CASSWSTGGSYEQYF.

This rearrangement joins TRBV12-5 to TRBJ2-3; 9 bases align to TRBD1. CDR3 length: 15 amino acids. Germline values: CDR1 LGHNT, CDR2 FRNRAP. V was pared by 6 bases and J by 4 bases, with 8 bases of the junction left unmatched. CDR3 nucleotide sequence: TGTGCTAGTGGCCCCGACACAGGGGGCCCAGATACGCAGTATTTT. Translating it yields CASGPDTGGPDTQYF.

This clone was observed a handful of times. The V call is TRBV6-5, the J call TRBJ1-2, with TRBD1 as a possible D gene (5 bases). The CDR3 length is 13 residues. The V end lost 6 bases, the J end lost 6 bases, and 14 bases lay between the germline ends. CDR1 and CDR2 (germline): MNHEY, SVGAGI. The CDR3 DNA follows: TGTGCCAGCAGCCCCCTCCGGGGGGATGGCTACACCTTC. It codes for CASSPLRGDGYTF.

V is TRBV13 and J is TRBJ1-1; D perhaps matches TRBD1 (5 bases). The CDR3 runs to 12 residues. V lost 4 bases to trimming and J lost 8 bases, with 11 bases between them. CDR1 is PRHDT and CDR2 is FYEKMQ in the germline V gene (reference sequence). CDR3 bases: TGTGCCAGCAGCTACAGGTCCCCCGAAGCTTTCTTT. Amino acid sequence: CASSYRSPEAFF.

The chain uses TRBV5-6 and TRBJ1-1, with TRBD1 identical over 7 bases. This CDR3 region has 14 residues. V lost 3 bases to trimming and J lost 3 bases; unmatched junction nucleotides: 5. Germline-derived CDR1 and CDR2 are SGHDT and YYEEEE. In DNA, the CDR3 is TGTGCCAGCAGCTGGGGACAGTTGGACACTGAAGCTTTCTTT. Its protein is CASSWGQLDTEAFF.

The chain links TRBV18 to TRBJ1-1; D is perhaps TRBD1 (5 bases). Germline loops: CDR1 KGHSH, CDR2 LQKENI. The CDR3 extends over 18 amino acids. Deletions cut 5 bases from V and 1 base from J, with 23 bases between. CDR3 loop: CASSVYGGVTGQNTEAFF. The CDR3 DNA reads TGTGCCAGCTCAGTTTATGGGGGGGTCACTGGTCAGAACACTGAAGCTTTCTTT.

This rearrangement joins TRBV6-1 to TRBJ2-7; tentative D call: TRBD2 (5 bases). V was pared by 7 bases and J by 3 bases, with 16 bases between. This CDR3 has 14 amino acids. Germline CDR1 reads MNHNS; CDR2 reads SASEGT. CDR3 nucleotide sequence: TGTGCCAGCAAAAGGGAGAGCGGTAGCTACGAGCAGTACTTC. Protein sequence: CASKRESGSYEQYF.

V usage is TRBV7-3 and J usage is TRBJ2-1, with a possible D match to TRBD2 (5 bases). Per the germline V gene, CDR1 is SGHTA and CDR2 is FQGTGA. CDR3 length: 16 amino acids. V was clipped by 5 bases and J by 8 bases, with 22 bases between them. The CDR3 spells CASSKSGGRVGDEQFF. CDR3 DNA sequence: TGTGCCAGCAGCAAAAGCGGCGGGCGGGTTGGGGATGAGCAGTTCTTC.

This clone was recorded only once. The chain couples TRBV5-6 to TRBJ1-1, with D possibly matching TRBD1 (6 bases). The CDR3 runs 15 residues. The germline gives CDR1 SGHDT, CDR2 YYEEEE. The V end was cut by 2 bases, the J end by 1 base, with 12 bases between. As DNA, the CDR3 is TGTGCCAGCAGCTTCGGGGGGCTGACGAACACTGAAGCTTTCTTT. As protein: CASSFGGLTNTEAFF.

This clone was seen more than once but under ten times. The J gene is TRBJ1-5, the V gene TRBV7-3; D remains ambiguous. Germline loops: CDR1 SGHTA, CDR2 FQGTGA. The V and J ends lost 1 base and 3 bases respectively, with 10 bases between them. The CDR3 is 15 amino acids. The chain's CDR3 is CASSLNDGDNQPQHF. The CDR3 DNA reads TGTGCCAGCAGCTTAAATGACGGGGACAATCAGCCCCAGCATTTT. Full variable domain (missing parts from reference TRBV7-3 and TRBJ1-5): GAGVSQTPSNKVTEKGKYVELRCDPISGHTALYWYRQSLGQGPEFLIYFQGTGAADDSGLPNDRFFAVRPEGSVSTLKIQRTERGDSAVYLCASSLNDGDNQPQHFGDGTRLSIL.

This chain joins TRBV5-6 and TRBJ1-2; 7 bases match TRBD1. V lost 2 bases and J lost 8; bases outside the gene matches: 9. CDR3 size: 14 residues. Germline V gene data show CDR1 as SGHDT and CDR2 as YYEEEE. The CDR3 loop is CASSFTQGVGGYTF. Written as DNA, the CDR3 is TGTGCCAGCAGCTTTACGCAGGGGGTGGGCGGCTACACCTTC.

The CDR3 bases are TGTGCCAGCAGTGAAAGATTTTACAGGGCTGGAAACACCATATATTTT. This translates into CASSERFYRAGNTIYF. The V call is TRBV6-1, the J call TRBJ1-3, with a tentative D call TRBD1 (6 bases). The CDR3 loop spans 16 amino acids. V lost 2 bases, J lost 2 bases, and 13 bases lay in between. The germline V gene has CDR1 MNHNS and CDR2 SASEGT.

The chain links TRBV21-1 to TRBJ1-2. TRBV21-1 is shown as a pseudogene. CDR3 size: 17 residues. The CDR3 DNA follows: TGTGCCAGCAGCAAAGGTCTAACACGGGAGGGTAACTATGGCTACACCTTC. Amino acid sequence: CASSKGLTREGNYGYTF.

The chain combines TRBV19 with TRBJ2-1; a weak D match, TRBD2 (5 bases). V shed 5 bases and J shed 15 bases, with 20 bases lying between them. Germline lookup yields CDR1 LNHDA and CDR2 SQIVND (reference sequence). The CDR3 has 13 residues. The CDR3: CASSVTGSPGRFF. CDR3 bases: TGTGCCAGTAGTGTTACCGGGTCCCCGGGAAGGTTCTTC. The full variable domain, completed using reference TRBV19 and TRBJ2-1, is DGGITQSPKYLFRKEGQNVTLSCEQNLNHDAMYWYRQDPGQGLRLIYYSQIVNDFQKGDIAEGYSVSREKKESFPLTVTSAQKNPTAFYLCASSVTGSPGRFFGPGTRLTVL.

This clone has a handful of counts. The CDR3 loop reads CASSSHRVYSNQPQHF. In nucleotides, the CDR3 is TGTGCCAGCAGTTCCCACAGGGTGTATAGCAATCAGCCCCAGCATTTT. This chain joins TRBV27 and TRBJ1-5; the D gene is possibly TRBD1 (6 bases). The CDR3 covers 16 residues. Germline V CDR1 and CDR2: MNHEY, SMNVEV (reference sequence). V gave up 4 bases and J gave up 0 bases, with 13 bases separating them.

The chain carries TRBV4-1 and TRBJ2-3; D might be TRBD1 (5 bases). The CDR3 runs to 17 residues. V shed 0 bases and J shed 2 bases, with 15 bases lying between them. Germline lookup yields CDR1 MGHRA and CDR2 YSYEKL. DNA for the CDR3: TGCGCCAGCAGCCAAGATGGGGCAGGGTGGGACACAGATACGCAGTATTTT. Translating it yields CASSQDGAGWDTDTQYF.

The V and J genes are TRBV5-4 and TRBJ1-1; D ambiguous. Trimming pared 2 bases from V and 10 bases from J, leaving 18 bases between. The V gene's germline CDR1 is SGHNT and CDR2 YYREEE (reference sequence). This CDR3 comprises 14 residues. CDR3 sequence: CASSFHPWALGAFF. DNA of the CDR3: TGTGCCAGCAGCTTTCACCCCTGGGCATTAGGAGCTTTCTTT.

CDR3 nucleotides: TGTGCCAGCAGTTTAGGGGAGGGGGCTTTCTTT. Translating gives CASSLGEGAFF. V and J are TRBV28 and TRBJ1-1; a weak D match, TRBD1 (5 bases). V lost 2 bases and J 11 bases, leaving 9 bases between the germline ends. The CDR3 contains 11 residues. The V gene's germline CDR1 is MDHEN and CDR2 SYDVKM.